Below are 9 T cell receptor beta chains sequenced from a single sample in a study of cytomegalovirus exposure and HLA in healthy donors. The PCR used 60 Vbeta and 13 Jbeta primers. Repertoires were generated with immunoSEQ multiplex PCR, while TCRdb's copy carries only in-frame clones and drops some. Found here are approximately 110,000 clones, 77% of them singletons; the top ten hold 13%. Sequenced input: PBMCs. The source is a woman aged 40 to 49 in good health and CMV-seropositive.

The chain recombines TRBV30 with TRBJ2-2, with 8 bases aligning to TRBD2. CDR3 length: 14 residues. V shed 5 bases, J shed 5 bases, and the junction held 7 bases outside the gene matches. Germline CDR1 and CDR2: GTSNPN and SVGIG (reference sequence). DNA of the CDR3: TGTGCCTGGGCGGACGGGAGGGGGACCGGGGAGCTGTTTTTT. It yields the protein CAWADGRGTGELFF.

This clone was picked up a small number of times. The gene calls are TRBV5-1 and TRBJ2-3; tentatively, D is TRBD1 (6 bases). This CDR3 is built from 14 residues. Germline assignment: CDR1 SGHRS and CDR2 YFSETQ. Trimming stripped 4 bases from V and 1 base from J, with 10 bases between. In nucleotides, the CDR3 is TGCGCCAGCAGCGACCCAGGGGGCACAGATACGCAGTATTTT. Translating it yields CASSDPGGTDTQYF.

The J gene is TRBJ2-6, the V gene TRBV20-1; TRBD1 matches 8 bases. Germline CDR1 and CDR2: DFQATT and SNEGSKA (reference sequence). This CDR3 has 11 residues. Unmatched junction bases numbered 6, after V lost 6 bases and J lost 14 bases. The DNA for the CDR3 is TGCAGTGCCGGACAGGGATCGATCCTGACTTTC. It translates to CSAGQGSILTF.

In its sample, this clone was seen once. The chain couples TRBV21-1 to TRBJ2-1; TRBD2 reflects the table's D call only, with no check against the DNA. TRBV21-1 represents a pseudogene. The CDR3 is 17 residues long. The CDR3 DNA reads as TGTGCCAGCAGCAAAATGGAAGCGGGAGGGCCCTGCAATGAGCAGTTCTTC. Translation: CASSKMEAGGPCNEQFF.

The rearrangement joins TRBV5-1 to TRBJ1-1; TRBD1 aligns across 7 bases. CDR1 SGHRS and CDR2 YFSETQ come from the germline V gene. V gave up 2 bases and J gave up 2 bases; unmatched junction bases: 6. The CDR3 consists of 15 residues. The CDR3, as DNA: TGCGCCAGCAGCTTCTCTAACAGGGGTAACACTGAAGCTTTCTTT. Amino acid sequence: CASSFSNRGNTEAFF.

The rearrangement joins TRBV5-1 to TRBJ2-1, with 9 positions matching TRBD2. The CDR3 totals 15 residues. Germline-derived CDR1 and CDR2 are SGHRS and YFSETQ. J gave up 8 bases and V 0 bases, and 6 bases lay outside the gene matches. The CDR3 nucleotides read TGCGCCAGCAGCTTGGGAGCGGGAGGCGGCGATGAGCAGTTCTTC. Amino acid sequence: CASSLGAGGGDEQFF. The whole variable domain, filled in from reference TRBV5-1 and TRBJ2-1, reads KAGVTQTPRYLIKTRGQQVTLSCSPISGHRSVSWYQQTPGQGLQFLFEYFSETQRNKGNFPGRFSGRQFSNSRSEMNVSTLELGDSALYLCASSLGAGGGDEQFFGPGTRLTVL.

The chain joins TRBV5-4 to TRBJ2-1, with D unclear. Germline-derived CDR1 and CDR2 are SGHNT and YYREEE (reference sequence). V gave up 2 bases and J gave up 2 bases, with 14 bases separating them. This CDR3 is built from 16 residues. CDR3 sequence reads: CASSFEWAFPYNEQFF. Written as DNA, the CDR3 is TGTGCCAGCAGCTTTGAGTGGGCTTTTCCCTACAATGAGCAGTTCTTC.

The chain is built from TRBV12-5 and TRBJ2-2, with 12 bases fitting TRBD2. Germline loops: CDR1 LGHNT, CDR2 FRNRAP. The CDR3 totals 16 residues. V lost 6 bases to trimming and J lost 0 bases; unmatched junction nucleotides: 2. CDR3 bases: TGTGCTAGTGGGGGGACTAGCGGGTCGAACACCGGGGAGCTGTTTTTT. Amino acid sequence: CASGGTSGSNTGELFF.

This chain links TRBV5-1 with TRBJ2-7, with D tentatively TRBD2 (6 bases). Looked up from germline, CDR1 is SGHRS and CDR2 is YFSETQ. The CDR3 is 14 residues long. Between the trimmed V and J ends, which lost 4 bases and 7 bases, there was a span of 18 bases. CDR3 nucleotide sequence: TGCGCCAGCAGCCCCGGGACTCCTGGGGGGGAGCAGTACTTC. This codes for CASSPGTPGGEQYF.